This TCR beta chain was retrieved from a study of blood T cell repertoires in COVID-19. On the study more broadly: Sources were T cells, B-cell-depleted T cells, or PBMCs; the material itself was cDNA or gDNA.

Which cohort a participant joined came from the clinical history participants gave. Per the study methods: It was from reference gene primer amplification that nucleated cell counts were estimated. The protocol was immunoSEQ multiplex PCR, while the TCRdb copy is restricted to in-frame clones and leaves out a portion. V and J calls and clone size follow that table, whereas D and trimming were derived from the DNA. The sample contains approximately 300,000 clones, around nine tenths of which appear only once. Trimming removed 4 bases from V and 6 bases from J; junction bases left unmatched: 10. The germline V gene encodes CDR1 SGHRS and CDR2 YFSETQ. The CDR3 has 16 amino acids.

The sequencing input was PBMCs or T cells enriched from blood (not recorded which). This chain uses TRBV5-1 with TRBJ2-2; 9 nucleotides line up with TRBD1. The sequence was obtained from a woman aged 18-30 years who had recovered from COVID-19. DNA for the CDR3: TGCGCCAGCAGCCTCCGGGACAGGGTGTTCCCCGGGGAGCTGTTTTTT. Protein product: CASSLRDRVFPGELFF.